This TCR beta chain is from a study of cytomegalovirus exposure and HLA in healthy donors. Study at large: A prior analysis found about 120 million unique TCR beta sequences from some 200 million T cells.

PCR involved 60 Vbeta and 13 Jbeta primers. Profiled with immunoSEQ multiplex PCR; TCRdb holds only in-frame clones, not every one. The sample consists of over 100,000 clones, roughly 60% of them appearing once. V dropped 4 bases and J dropped 3 bases, with 12 bases sitting between them. Germline values: CDR1 LGHNA, CDR2 YSLEER. The CDR3 is made up of 14 amino acids. The genes are TRBV4-3 and TRBJ1-2, with D perhaps matching TRBD1 (5 bases). The clonotype comes from a man aged 35 to 55 in good health and CMV-seropositive. The sequenced sample consisted of PBMCs. CDR3 DNA sequence: TGCGCCAGCAGCCCCCTTGGAGGGGACTATGGCTACACCTTC. Amino acids: CASSPLGGDYGYTF.